The clone carrying this TCR beta chain was observed a handful of times. Its cognate antigen is unknown. After removal of 4 bases from V and 5 bases from J, the junction contained 14 bases not matched to a gene. CDR1 is LGHNA and CDR2 is YNFKEQ in the germline V gene. CDR3 size: 17 residues. This entry belongs to a study of T cell repertoires in cytomegalovirus infection. Overall study context: Public TCR beta signature analysis indicated the presence of both CMV infection and matching HLA type.

Study observations and caveats: Ex vivo, HLA-C-restricted CMV-specific TCR beta clonotypes prevailed over the rest of the response.

TCRdb fed the reads into MiXCR, producing one record per CDR3 protein. The repertoire holds 800,000 to 950,000 distinct CDR3 sequences, with less than 35% as singletons. The rearrangement uses TRBV4-2 and TRBJ2-5; 9 nucleotides agree with TRBD1. The clonotype comes from a human donor in good health (CMV status not recorded). Some clones in this sample may be carry-over from other donors' samples. The sample here was cultured CD8+ T cells from PBMCs, taken from culture after CMV antigen stimulation. The CDR3 DNA follows: TGTGCCAGCAGCCCCGCCTGGACAGGGGTCGTTTGGGAGACCCAGTACTTC. As protein: CASSPAWTGVVWETQYF.